This T cell receptor (beta chain) was obtained from a study of OX40 agonist ivuxolimab in advanced cancers. For the wider study: Ivuxolimab, which targeted the costimulatory receptor OX40 (CD134), was an agonistic, fully human IgG2 monoclonal antibody. Of the approximately 50 dose-escalation patients, hepatocellular carcinoma was present in approximately 20, melanoma in approximately 15, renal cell carcinoma in 9 and head and neck cancer in 9. A male proportion of roughly 80% and a mean age of approximately 55 years, ranging from about 20 to 79, were recorded for the dose-escalation cohort. Partial responses occurred in three dose-escalation patients, of whom one had hepatocellular carcinoma and two had cutaneous melanoma. The paper describes the monotherapy dose-escalation part (N of about 55 patients) of the phase I trial of ivuxolimab. The point of sequencing TCRbeta in the periphery was to test whether ivuxolimab changed TCR sequence diversity and drove clonal T-cell expansion. Patients were allowed to have had prior anti-PD-1, anti-PD-L1 or anti-CTLA-4 therapy, and approximately 40% of the dose-escalation patients had been treated with checkpoint inhibitors. Intravenous ivuxolimab was administered to patients every 2 weeks at six dose levels: 0.01, 0.1, 0.3, 1.5, 3 and 10 mg/kg. What the work shows at the level of the full study, not this receptor alone: Antigen specificity was not determined for the clonally expanded peripheral T cells. In partial responders in the 0.1-3.0 mg/kg groups, normalized peripheral clonal expansion was found to be among the lowest, especially among CD8+ T cells. After ivuxolimab, CD8+ T cells had more expanded clones than CD4+ T cells on average. Low levels of normalized T-cell clonal expansion were also seen in some patients who did not respond. Clonal expansion of both CD4+ and CD8+ blood T cells was observed from baseline to week 6 at doses 0.1 to 3.0 mg/kg.

As to this clone: What this receptor recognizes is not known. Within one base of it there is no much larger clone, and no base qualities were kept.

The junction shows trimming of 6 bases on V and 6 bases on J, plus 6 bases between the germline ends. CDR1 and CDR2 are drawn from the germline V gene: MDHEN, SYDVKM. Including cysteine and phenylalanine, the CDR3 has 10 amino acids. Only the CDR3 portion is preserved as DNA: 30 bases, with reading frame beginning at the first base. For sequencing of the TCRbeta CDR3 region, genomic DNA was extracted from the sorted cells. TCRbeta CDR3 regions were sequenced using the immunoSEQ Assay. TCRdb took this table from immuneACCESS and kept in-frame rearrangements with V and J called. Such tables lack part of the clones; where checked against another copy, unresolved V genes explain under half of the gap, and the rest is unexplained. This sample comprises approximately 29,000 clones, 84% of them detected only once. Roughly a sixth of the sample comes from the top ten. Patients with a history of autoimmune disease or receiving systemic immunosuppression were excluded from the trial. Peripheral blood for TCR sequencing was collected from all dose cohorts at baseline, on cycle 4 day 1, and on cycle 7 day 1. Samples were obtained from an open-label, multicenter, first-in-human phase I dose-escalation trial of ivuxolimab. The trial enrolled adults with locally advanced or metastatic head and neck squamous cell, hepatocellular, melanoma or renal cell carcinoma. Before TCR sequencing, CD4+ T cells and CD8+ T cells were sorted from peripheral blood as separate populations.

The chain couples TRBV28 to TRBJ2-7; tentative D gene TRBD2, with 5 bases matching. The sample was CD4+ or CD8+ T cells sorted from blood, taken in a trial of the OX40 agonist ivuxolimab. The sequence was collected from an adult with an advanced solid tumor such as melanoma, head and neck, liver or kidney cancer. The CDR3 has the sequence CASSRGEQYF. In nucleotides, the sequence is TGTGCCAGCAGCCGGGGCGAGCAGTACTTC.